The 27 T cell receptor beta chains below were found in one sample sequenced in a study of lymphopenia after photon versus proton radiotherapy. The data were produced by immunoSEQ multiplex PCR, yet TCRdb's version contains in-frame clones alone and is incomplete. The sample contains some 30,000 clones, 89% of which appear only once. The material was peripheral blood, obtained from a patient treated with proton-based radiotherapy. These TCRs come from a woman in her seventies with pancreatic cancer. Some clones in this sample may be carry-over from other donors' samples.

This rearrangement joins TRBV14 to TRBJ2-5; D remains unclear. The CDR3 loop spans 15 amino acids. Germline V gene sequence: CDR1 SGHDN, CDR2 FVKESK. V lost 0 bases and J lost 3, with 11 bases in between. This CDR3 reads CASSQEWAGEETQYF. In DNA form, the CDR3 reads TGTGCCAGCAGCCAAGAGTGGGCAGGAGAAGAGACCCAGTACTTC.

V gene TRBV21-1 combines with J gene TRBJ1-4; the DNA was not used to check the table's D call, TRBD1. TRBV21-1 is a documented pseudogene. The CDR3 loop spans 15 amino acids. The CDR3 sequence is CASSGGTGRGEKLFF. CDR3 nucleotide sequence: TGTGCCAGCAGCGGTGGGACAGGGAGAGGAGAAAAACTGTTTTTT.

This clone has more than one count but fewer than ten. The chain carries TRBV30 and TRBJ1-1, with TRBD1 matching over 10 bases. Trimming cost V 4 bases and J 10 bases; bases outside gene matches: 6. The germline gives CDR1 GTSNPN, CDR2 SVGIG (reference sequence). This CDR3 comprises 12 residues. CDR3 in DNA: TGTGCCTGGAATGGACAGGGGGGTTTAGCTTTCTTT. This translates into CAWNGQGGLAFF.

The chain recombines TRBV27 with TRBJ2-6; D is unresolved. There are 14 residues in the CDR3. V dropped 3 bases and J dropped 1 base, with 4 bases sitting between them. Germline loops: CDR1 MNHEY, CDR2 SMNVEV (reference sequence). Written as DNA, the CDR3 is TGTGCCAGCAGTTTTTTTTCTGGGGCCAACGTCCTGACTTTC. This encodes CASSFFSGANVLTF.

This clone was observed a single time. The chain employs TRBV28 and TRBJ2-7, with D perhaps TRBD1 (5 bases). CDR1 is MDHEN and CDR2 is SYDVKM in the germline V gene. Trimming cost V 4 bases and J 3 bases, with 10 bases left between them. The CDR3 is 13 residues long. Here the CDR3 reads CASSSRQGYEQYF. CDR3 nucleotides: TGTGCCAGCAGTTCAAGGCAGGGCTACGAGCAGTACTTC.

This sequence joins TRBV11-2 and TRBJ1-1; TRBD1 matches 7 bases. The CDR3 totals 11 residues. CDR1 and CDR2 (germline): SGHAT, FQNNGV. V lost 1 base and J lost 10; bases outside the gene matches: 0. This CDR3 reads CASSLAGGAFF. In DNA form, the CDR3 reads TGTGCCAGCAGCTTAGCAGGGGGAGCTTTCTTT.

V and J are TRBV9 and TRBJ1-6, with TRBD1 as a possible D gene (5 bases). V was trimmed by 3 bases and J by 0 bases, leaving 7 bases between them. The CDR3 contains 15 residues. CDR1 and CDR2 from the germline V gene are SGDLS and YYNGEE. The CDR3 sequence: CASSGGSSYNSPLHF. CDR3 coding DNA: TGTGCCAGCAGCGGGGGGAGCTCCTATAATTCACCCCTCCACTTT. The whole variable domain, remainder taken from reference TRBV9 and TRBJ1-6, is DSGVTQTPKHLITATGQRVTLRCSPRSGDLSVYWYQQSLDQGLQFLIQYYNGEERAKGNILERFSAQQFPDLHSELNLSSLELGDSALYFCASSGGSSYNSPLHFGNGTRLTVT.

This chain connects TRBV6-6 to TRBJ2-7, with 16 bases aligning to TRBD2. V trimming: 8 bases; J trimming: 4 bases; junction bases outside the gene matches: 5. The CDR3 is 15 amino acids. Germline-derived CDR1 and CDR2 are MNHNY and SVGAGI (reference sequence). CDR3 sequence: CASGTSGRAFYEQYF. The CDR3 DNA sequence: TGTGCCAGCGGGACTAGCGGGAGGGCCTTTTACGAGCAGTACTTC.

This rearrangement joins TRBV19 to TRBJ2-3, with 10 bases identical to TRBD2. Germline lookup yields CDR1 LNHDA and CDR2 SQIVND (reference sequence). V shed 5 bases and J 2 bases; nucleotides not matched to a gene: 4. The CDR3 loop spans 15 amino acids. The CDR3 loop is CASSDSGGHTDTQYF. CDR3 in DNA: TGTGCCAGTAGTGATAGCGGGGGGCACACAGATACGCAGTATTTT.

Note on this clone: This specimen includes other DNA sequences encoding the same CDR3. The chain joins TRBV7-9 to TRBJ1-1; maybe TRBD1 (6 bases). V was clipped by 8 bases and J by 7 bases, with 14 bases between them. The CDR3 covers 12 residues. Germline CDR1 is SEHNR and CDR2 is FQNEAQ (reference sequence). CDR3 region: CASRRGAGEAFF. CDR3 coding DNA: TGTGCCAGCCGTCGGGGGGCGGGTGAAGCTTTCTTT.

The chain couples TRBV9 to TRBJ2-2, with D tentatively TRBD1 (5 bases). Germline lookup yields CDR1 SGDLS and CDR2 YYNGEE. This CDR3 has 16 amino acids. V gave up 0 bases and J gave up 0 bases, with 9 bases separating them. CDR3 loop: CASSVAQTANTGELFF. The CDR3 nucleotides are TGTGCCAGCAGCGTAGCGCAGACAGCGAACACCGGGGAGCTGTTTTTT.

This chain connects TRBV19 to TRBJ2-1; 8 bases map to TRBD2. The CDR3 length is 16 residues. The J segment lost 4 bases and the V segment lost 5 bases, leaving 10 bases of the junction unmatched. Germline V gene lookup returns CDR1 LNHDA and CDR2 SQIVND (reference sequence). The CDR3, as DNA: TGTGCCAGTAGTCGGTCCGCGCTAGCGGGTTACAATGAGCAGTTCTTC. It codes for CASSRSALAGYNEQFF.

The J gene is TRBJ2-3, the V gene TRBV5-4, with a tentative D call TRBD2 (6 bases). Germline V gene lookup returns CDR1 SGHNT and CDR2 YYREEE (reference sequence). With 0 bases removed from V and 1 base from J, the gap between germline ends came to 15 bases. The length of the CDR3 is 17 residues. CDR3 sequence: CASSLGLAGMGTDTQYF. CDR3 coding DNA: TGTGCCAGCAGCTTGGGCCTCGCGGGGATGGGCACAGATACGCAGTATTTT.

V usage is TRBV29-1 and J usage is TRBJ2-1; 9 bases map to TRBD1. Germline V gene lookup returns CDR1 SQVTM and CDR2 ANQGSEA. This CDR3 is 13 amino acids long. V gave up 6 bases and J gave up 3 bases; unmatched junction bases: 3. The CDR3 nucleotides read TGCAGCGTAGAGACAGGGGGCTACAATGAGCAGTTCTTC. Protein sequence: CSVETGGYNEQFF.

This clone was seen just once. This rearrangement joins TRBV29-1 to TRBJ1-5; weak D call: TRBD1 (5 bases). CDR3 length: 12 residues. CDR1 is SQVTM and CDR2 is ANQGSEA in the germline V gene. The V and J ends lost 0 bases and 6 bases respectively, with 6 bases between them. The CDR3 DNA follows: TGCAGCGTTGAAGATCAGGGTCAGCCCCAGCATTTT. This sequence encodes CSVEDQGQPQHF.

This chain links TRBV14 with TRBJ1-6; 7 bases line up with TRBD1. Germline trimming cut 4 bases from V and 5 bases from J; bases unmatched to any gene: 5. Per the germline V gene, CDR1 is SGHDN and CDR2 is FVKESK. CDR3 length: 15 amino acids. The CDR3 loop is CASSPFGTDNSPLHF. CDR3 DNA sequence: TGTGCCAGCAGCCCTTTCGGGACAGATAATTCACCCCTCCACTTT.

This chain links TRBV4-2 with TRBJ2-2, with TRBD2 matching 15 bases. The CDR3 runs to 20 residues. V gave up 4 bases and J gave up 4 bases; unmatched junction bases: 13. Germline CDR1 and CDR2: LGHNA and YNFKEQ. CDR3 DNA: TGTGCCAGCAGCCGCCCAGGCCAAAAGGGACTAGCGGGAGGCACCGGGGAGCTGTTTTTT. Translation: CASSRPGQKGLAGGTGELFF.

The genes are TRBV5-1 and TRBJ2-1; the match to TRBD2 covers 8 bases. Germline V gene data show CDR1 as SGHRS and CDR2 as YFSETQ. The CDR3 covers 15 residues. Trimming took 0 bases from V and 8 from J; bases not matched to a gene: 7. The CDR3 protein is CASSLEGPGGYEQFF. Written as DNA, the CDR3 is TGCGCCAGCAGCTTGGAGGGACCGGGAGGGTATGAGCAGTTCTTC.

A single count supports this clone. The CDR3 DNA follows: TGTGCCAGCAGCTTAGATGGGGCTAGCGGGAGGACGGATACGCAGTATTTT. This translates into CASSLDGASGRTDTQYF. This chain joins TRBV7-2 and TRBJ2-3, with 11 bases lining up with TRBD2. CDR1 is SGHTA and CDR2 is FQGNSA in the germline V gene. The CDR3 totals 17 residues. J gave up 6 bases and V 1 base, and 9 bases lay outside the gene matches.

This CDR3 is CASSKRQGIGGNQPQHF. DNA of the CDR3: TGTGCCAGCAGCAAAAGACAGGGGATAGGAGGCAATCAGCCCCAGCATTTT. The chain links TRBV7-8 to TRBJ1-5; 8 bases fit TRBD1. Looked up from germline, CDR1 is SGHVS and CDR2 is FQNEAQ. The CDR3 runs 17 residues. Unmatched junction bases numbered 11, after V lost 5 bases and J lost 2 bases.

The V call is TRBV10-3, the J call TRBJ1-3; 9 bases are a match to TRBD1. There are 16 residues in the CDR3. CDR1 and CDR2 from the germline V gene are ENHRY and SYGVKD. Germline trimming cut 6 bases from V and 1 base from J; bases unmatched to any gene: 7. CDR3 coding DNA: TGTGCCATCAGGGACAGGGGACAGGGATCTGGAAACACCATATATTTT. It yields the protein CAIRDRGQGSGNTIYF.

CDR3 amino acids: CASSLVGGTGSYEQYF. The CDR3 DNA reads TGTGCCAGCAGCTTAGTGGGGGGGACAGGCTCCTACGAGCAGTACTTC. The J gene is TRBJ2-7, the V gene TRBV7-2; the D gene is possibly TRBD1 (8 bases). The length of the CDR3 is 16 residues. Germline V CDR1 and CDR2: SGHTA, FQGNSA. Trimming took off 1 base at V and 0 bases at J, with 13 bases between the two ends.

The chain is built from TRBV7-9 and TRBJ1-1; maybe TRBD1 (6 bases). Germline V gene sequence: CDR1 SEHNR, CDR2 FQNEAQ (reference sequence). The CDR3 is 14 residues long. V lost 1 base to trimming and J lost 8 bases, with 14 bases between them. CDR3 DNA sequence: TGTGCCAGCAGCTTAGATATGGCACAGGGCGAAGCTTTCTTT. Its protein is CASSLDMAQGEAFF. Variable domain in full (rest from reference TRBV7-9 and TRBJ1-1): DTGVSQNPRHKITKRGQNVTFRCDPISEHNRLYWYRQTLGQGPEFLTYFQNEAQLEKSRLLSDRFSAERPKGSFSTLEIQRTEQGDSAMYLCASSLDMAQGEAFFGQGTRLTVV.

The CDR3 DNA follows: TGTGCCAGCAGCAAGGGACTAGCGGGAGATGTTACAGATACGCAGTATTTT. This sequence encodes CASSKGLAGDVTDTQYF. The rearrangement uses TRBV5-4 and TRBJ2-3; 14 nucleotides match TRBD2. The V and J ends lost 4 bases and 3 bases, in that order; junction bases with no gene match: 7. From germline, CDR1 is SGHNT and CDR2 YYREEE (reference sequence). The CDR3 totals 17 residues.

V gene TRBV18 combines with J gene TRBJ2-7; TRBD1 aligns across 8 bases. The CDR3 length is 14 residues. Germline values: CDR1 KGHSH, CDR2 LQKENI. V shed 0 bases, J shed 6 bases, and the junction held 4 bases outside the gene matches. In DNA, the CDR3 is TGTGCCAGCTCACCACCGGACAGGGCGACCGAGCAGTACTTC. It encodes CASSPPDRATEQYF.

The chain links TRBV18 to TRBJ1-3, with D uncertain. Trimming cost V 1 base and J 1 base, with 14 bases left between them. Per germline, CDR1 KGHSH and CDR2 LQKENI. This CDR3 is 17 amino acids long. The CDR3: CASSPLNPLPSGNTIYF. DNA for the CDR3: TGTGCCAGCTCACCACTCAATCCGCTGCCATCTGGAAACACCATATATTTT. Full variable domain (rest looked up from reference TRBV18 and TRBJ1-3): NAGVMQNPRHLVRRRGQEARLRCSPMKGHSHVYWYRQLPEEGLKFMVYLQKENIIDESGMPKERFSAEFPKEGPSILRIQQVVRGDSAAYFCASSPLNPLPSGNTIYFGEGSWLTVV.

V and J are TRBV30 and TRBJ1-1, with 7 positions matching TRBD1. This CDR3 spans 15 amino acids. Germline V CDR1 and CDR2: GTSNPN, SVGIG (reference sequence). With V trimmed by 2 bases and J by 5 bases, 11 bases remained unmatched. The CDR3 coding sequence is TGTGCCTGGAGTAGATCGGACAGGAGGGGAACTGAAGCTTTCTTT. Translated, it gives CAWSRSDRRGTEAFF.